This T cell receptor beta chain is from a study of cytomegalovirus exposure and HLA in healthy donors. The germline V gene encodes CDR1 SGHTA and CDR2 FQGNSA. The CDR3 runs to 16 residues. V trimming: 1 base; J trimming: 5 bases; junction bases outside the gene matches: 8. Findings and caveats of the study: Researchers reported in a later analysis that a missense DCLRE1C variant was tied to TCR beta V- and J-gene trimming. Common viral pathogens (according to a later analysis) appeared linked to several of the most significant clusters. A later analysis found that most CMV-associated TCR beta chains appeared HLA-restricted. According to a later analysis, donors in an Asian-associated ancestry cluster reportedly had fewer N-insertions than the approximately 670-donor mean.

Note on this clone: Its antigen is unknown.

PCR amplification relied on 60 Vbeta primers (plus 13 Jbeta primers). The assay was immunoSEQ multiplex PCR, and TCRdb's table has in-frame clones only and misses some. The table has approximately 180,000 clones, around 75% seen once. The chain combines TRBV7-2 with TRBJ2-7; 10 bases agree with TRBD2. The sequence was collected from a woman in her 50s in good health and CMV-seronegative. The specimen sequenced was PBMCs. DNA for the CDR3: TGTGCCAGCAGCTTAGGTGGAGCTAGCGGGAGCGACGAGCAGTACTTC. Its protein product is CASSLGGASGSDEQYF.